The T cell receptor (beta chain) under discussion was sequenced for a study of blood T cell repertoires in COVID-19. At the level of the study: COVID-19 samples, acute and convalescent, were from the United States, Italy and Spain. Sources were T cells, B-cell-depleted T cells, or PBMCs; the material itself was cDNA or gDNA.

This clone was observed once. Original analysis: Reference gene primer amplification in the assay estimated nucleated cell counts. Data came from immunoSEQ multiplex PCR; TCRdb stores just in-frame clones and leaves some out. The DNA gave D and trimming, while V, J and clone size come from that table. This table holds under 130,000 clones, about 80% found once. The TCR comes from a human donor in a cohort sampled during active or convalescent COVID-19. What was sequenced was peripheral blood.

CDR3 in DNA: TGTGCCTGGAGTGTAGGCAGGGGCGATCAGCCCCAGCATTTT. It encodes CAWSVGRGDQPQHF. This rearrangement joins TRBV30 to TRBJ1-5; D is possibly TRBD1 (6 bases). The CDR3 covers 14 residues. The V end lost 0 bases, the J end lost 5 bases, and 11 bases lay between the germline ends. Germline CDR1 reads GTSNPN; CDR2 reads SVGIG (reference sequence).